The source of this TCR beta chain is a study of cytomegalovirus exposure and HLA in healthy donors (TCRdb year 2017). Regarding the research as a whole: An earlier analysis of approximately 590 of the donors reported 276 Gb of sequence data and 120 million or so unique TCR beta sequences from approximately 180 million T cells. Approximately 300 gigabases of sequencing data and approximately 91 million unique TCR sequences made up an early release that covered over 550 HLA-typed donors. Among the roughly 390 genotyped donors, 75% to 90% belonged to the genetic ancestry cluster associated with self-reported Caucasian donors. The study aimed to test whether signatures of past pathogen exposure could be identified by cataloging public T cell receptors. The study used immunosequencing to profile the T cell repertoires of 666 subjects and linked those repertoires to cytomegalovirus serostatus. In addition to the first cohort of around 670 subjects, a separate validation cohort of approximately 120 different subjects was used. High-throughput TCR immunosequencing, statistical association of individual TCRs with disease status, and machine learning were combined to predict cytomegalovirus infection status. In a later analysis, previously published TCR beta repertoires from about 670 donors were re-analyzed and high-resolution HLA genotyping was added so that TCR occurrence patterns could be studied. In the later analysis, no new phenotypic data were used to find candidate immune exposures; instead, reliance was placed on TCR beta sequences and their occurrence across donors. An earlier analysis of 587 of the donors applied high-throughput TCR beta sequencing to assess whether each TCR beta V gene segment acted as functional or pseudogenic. Alongside the repertoire data, information on donor age, sex, ethnicity and CMV serostatus was compiled. A later genetic analysis used genome-wide SNP genotypes for about 55% of the 666 donors, treating that subset as a discovery cohort. Every discovery cohort repertoire had been produced on one sequencing platform. HLA typing covered class I and class II loci at four-digit resolution. The number of typed donors differed by locus: about 629-640 for A, B, C, DRB1 and DQB1; approximately 530 for DQA1; 606 for DPA1; and some 450 for DPB1. Roughly five DR-DQ haplotypes were handled as single units for association and clustering because linkage in the cohort was strong. On average, 235,054 unique TCR beta nucleotide sequences were sequenced per donor among several hundred genotyped donors of the cohort, with roughly 19% of those sequences being non-productive. The study at large found these results: Some IMGT-functional V segments, including TRBV6-2 and TRBV6-3, could not be told apart with the 87-base-pair reads, so those segments were excluded. V-gene and J-gene trimming of TCR beta chains was associated with a missense DCLRE1C variant in a later genetic analysis, and the association was replicated in an independent cohort. It was suggested by the authors that the approach could potentially be generalized to other disease states and immunological phenotypes. Compared with equally common non-associated chains, HLA-associated TCR beta chains in a later analysis were more clonally expanded and had lower generation probabilities. Correlated functional status among segregating V segments might reflect linkage disequilibrium, but an unknown experimental factor could not be ruled out. A total of some 180 TCR beta chains were listed by the study as associated with cytomegalovirus. The earlier analysis of almost 600 of the donors excluded roughly 17 rarely observed V segments, including chromosome 9 orphons, because counts were too low. In a later analysis, 15,000 to 20,000 TCR beta sequences were associated with specific HLA alleles at a false discovery rate of 0.05. Assigning TCR associations to individual alleles was difficult when HLA alleles, especially DR and DQ, strongly co-occurred. Several of the top co-occurrence clusters appeared to be linked to parvovirus B19, influenza, CMV and Epstein-Barr virus, according to a later analysis. In an earlier analysis of under 600 of the donors, most TCR beta V segments were observed in productive rearrangements about 90% or about 30% of the time, broadly matching IMGT annotations. Sequencing depth was assumed to be roughly uniform across donors in the presence/absence analyses, though that assumption may not hold. Most TCR sequences were seen in very few donors, while some public TCRs were found in many individuals. Immune exposure information for the cohort was limited to CMV serostatus. The sequencing pipeline was judged likely to have produced a cluster of highly shared sequence variants as a technical artifact. The classifier was reported to diagnose cytomegalovirus status with high specificity and sensitivity in both the original cohort and the validation cohort. Because HLA typing was unavailable for some donors at each locus, only the typed subset was used in association tests. Compared with the 666-donor mean, donors in an Asian-associated ancestry cluster had fewer N-insertions in productive TCRs, according to a later genetic analysis. A few of the identified cytomegalovirus-associated TCR beta chains were confirmed in vitro to be specific for cytomegalovirus antigens. A further reported finding was that TCR beta sequences accurately predicted the HLA-A and HLA-B alleles for most subjects in the first cohort. This cohort had only TCR beta chains sequenced, and the lack of alpha or paired-chain data limited which features could be detected. A later analysis found that TCR association rates varied across HLA loci, with DRB1 alleles showing the most associated TCRs and HLA-C alleles the fewest. Most CMV-associated TCR beta chains appeared to be HLA-restricted in a later analysis, and the HLA associations seemed to be driven largely by CMV exposure.

The cohort was made up of approximately 700 healthy bone marrow donors. At the time of sampling, every cohort member was nominally healthy, though immune exposures that went unrecorded were likely present. The donor tested CMV seropositive, placing the donor among the 289 seropositive members of the cohort. A peripheral blood sample was provided by each donor, and peripheral blood mononuclear cells were used for TCR beta sequencing. The Qiagen DNeasy Blood Extraction Kit was used to extract genomic DNA from the blood cell samples. Taken from cysteine to phenylalanine, the CDR3 has 14 residues. Kept here is only the CDR3 DNA, which spans 42 bases and is read in frame from base 1. Relative to germline, V is missing 5 bases and J is missing 7 bases, with 6 bases of the junction outside any gene match. In the germline V gene, CDR1 corresponds to MGHRA and CDR2 to YSYEKL. Library preparation used the immunoSEQ multiplex PCR assay. For the multiplex PCR, a mixture combining 60 forward primers for TCR Vbeta segments and 13 reverse primers for TCR Jbeta segments was used. Amplification of the CDR3 region of rearranged TCR beta genes was performed with a multiplex PCR assay on genomic DNA. The Illumina HiSeq System was used to sequence the amplified TCR beta libraries as 87-base-pair reads. In the source study's methods: A later analysis tallied tens of millions of unique TCR beta chains across the 700 or so repertoires, and about 12 million of those chains were shared by two or more donors. To remove PCR and sequencing errors, raw reads were error-corrected and collapsed into unique sequences using a nearest-neighbor algorithm that merged closely related sequences. Alignment of CDR3 sequences to IMGT reference sequences was used to assign V, D and J gene segments. Each retained sequence needed at least a six-nucleotide match to both a V gene segment and a J gene segment. Rearrangements were classified as productive when the CDR3 lacked stop codons and remained in frame with V and J, and all other rearrangements were classified as non-productive. Following IMGT convention, CDR3 was defined as the stretch from the second conserved V-encoded cysteine to the conserved J-encoded phenylalanine. In an earlier analysis of around 540 of the donors, sequences lacking an unambiguous match to a single V gene segment were excluded. In an earlier analysis of more than 500 of the donors, a V segment was called functional when productive rearrangements were above 56.7%, and segregating when the standard deviation between donors exceeded 5%. A statistical classification framework was developed to diagnose cytomegalovirus status using the catalog of TCR beta chain sequences. In a later analysis, V and J genes were assigned by comparing TCR nucleotide sequences against IMGT/GENE-DB human TR gene sequences. The TCRdist pipeline was used in a later analysis to assign CDR3 sequences and most-parsimonious VDJ recombination scenarios. In a later analysis, every TCR beta chain was defined by the combination of its CDR3 amino acid sequence and its V-gene family, and reads without a unique V-gene family were dropped. As a way to deal with suspected cross-contamination and a sequencing artifact, a later analysis dropped hundreds of nucleotide sequences that were highly shared and had low generation probability. For each public chain, a later analysis derived a clonal expansion index from normalized ranks of inferred template counts within each repertoire. A later analysis computed generation probabilities with a VDJ recombination model fitted to out-of-frame rearrangements, and checked the results against IGoR. In a later analysis, hypergeometric tests were used to score TCR-TCR, TCR-HLA and TCR-CMV co-occurrence, with a repertoire-size bias correction applied to TCR pairs. False discovery rates were estimated in a later analysis by permuting HLA or CMV assignments 20 times. In a later analysis, co-occurring TCRs were grouped using DBSCAN, with TCRdist sequence similarity added in when clustering inside HLA-allele-positive subsets. Co-occurrence clustering excluded repertoires with fewer than 30,000 or more than 120,000 public chains, plus five with anomalous nucleotide sharing. TCRdb stores this immuneACCESS table with in-frame sequences only. Part of the clones is absent; in the studies checked, under half of the shortfall reflects unresolved V genes, and no reason is known for the rest. The DNA gave D and trimming, while V, J and clone size come from that table. The sample data list 100,000 to 150,000 clones, and around 10% of these were observed just once. The ten largest clones add up to roughly 6.4% of the sample.

Points on this clone: Its antigen specificity is not known. Base qualities are not at hand, and no much larger clone is one base apart.

The sequence derives from a woman aged 35 to 49 in good health and CMV-seropositive. Input material: PBMCs. This receptor chain uses TRBV4-1 and TRBJ2-2, and 8 junction bases match TRBD2. The DNA reads TGCGCCAGCAGCGGTCGGGGGGGCCTCGGGGAGCTGTTTTTT. It is translated as CASSGRGGLGELFF.